The 17 T cell receptor beta chains below all came from one sample that was sequenced in a study of cytomegalovirus exposure and HLA in healthy donors. PCR primers comprised 60 Vbeta and 13 Jbeta primers. Clones were sequenced by immunoSEQ multiplex PCR, and TCRdb holds only the in-frame ones, with some missing. Among 65,000 to 70,000 clones, roughly nine tenths were seen once, and the ten largest hold roughly 12%. Sequencing was performed on PBMCs. The source of these receptors is a woman aged 25 to 39 in good health and CMV-seropositive.

This chain connects TRBV9 to TRBJ1-4, with 7 bases fitting TRBD1. This CDR3 has 14 residues. Germline CDR1 reads SGDLS; CDR2 reads YYNGEE. J lost 3 bases, V lost 4 bases, and 3 bases had no gene match. CDR3 DNA sequence: TGTGCCAGCAGCCGGGACAGACCTAATGAAAAACTGTTTTTT. It yields the protein CASSRDRPNEKLFF.

This chain connects TRBV6-5 to TRBJ1-2; maybe TRBD1 (5 bases). The CDR3 sequence is 14 residues long. Germline values: CDR1 MNHEY, CDR2 SVGAGI. Trimming removed 5 bases at V and 6 bases at J, with 16 bases between. The CDR3, as DNA: TGTGCCAGCAGTCTAGGGGCTCAATCACATGGCTACACCTTC. Its protein product is CASSLGAQSHGYTF.

This chain uses TRBV11-2 with TRBJ2-7; D is ambiguous. The CDR3 contains 11 residues. From germline, CDR1 is SGHAT and CDR2 FQNNGV. The V end was cut by 0 bases, the J end by 6 bases, with 3 bases between. In DNA form, the CDR3 reads TGTGCCAGCAGCTTAGACCTCGAGCAGTACTTC. Translation: CASSLDLEQYF.

V gene TRBV5-6 combines with J gene TRBJ2-3; unclear D gene. This CDR3 has 11 amino acids. V was shortened by 3 bases and J by 8 bases, with 7 bases between the two germline ends. Germline V gives CDR1 SGHDT, CDR2 YYEEEE. The CDR3 region has the DNA TGTGCCAGCAGCTCTGCAGGTACGCAGTATTTT. This translates into CASSSAGTQYF.

This rearrangement joins TRBV7-9 to TRBJ2-1, with D possibly TRBD2 on 5 matching bases. Trimming took off 5 bases at V and 4 bases at J, with 21 bases between the two ends. Germline-derived CDR1 and CDR2 are SEHNR and FQNEAQ (reference sequence). The CDR3 covers 17 residues. CDR3 residues: CASSPPREGERYNEQFF. The CDR3 nucleotides are TGTGCCAGCAGCCCCCCCCGGGAAGGCGAGCGGTACAATGAGCAGTTCTTC.

This chain's CDR3 is CASSLRDSRSTDTQYF. In DNA, the CDR3 is TGCGCCAGCAGCTTGAGGGACTCCCGAAGCACAGATACGCAGTATTTT. This rearrangement joins TRBV5-1 to TRBJ2-3, with a possible D match to TRBD2 (6 bases). The CDR3 extends over 16 amino acids. CDR1 and CDR2 from the germline V gene are SGHRS and YFSETQ. Trimming removed 1 base from V and 0 bases from J, with 12 bases in between. The variable domain in full, with the rest retrieved from reference TRBV5-1 and TRBJ2-3, is KAGVTQTPRYLIKTRGQQVTLSCSPISGHRSVSWYQQTPGQGLQFLFEYFSETQRNKGNFPGRFSGRQFSNSRSEMNVSTLELGDSALYLCASSLRDSRSTDTQYFGPGTRLTVL.

The chain links TRBV15 to TRBJ2-7, with D maybe TRBD2 (5 bases). From germline, CDR1 is LNHNV and CDR2 YYDKDF (reference sequence). Between the trimmed V and J ends, which lost 2 bases and 2 bases, there was a span of 16 bases. This CDR3 comprises 16 residues. CDR3 sequence (DNA): TGTGCCACCAGCAGAATGGGAGAGGGCTGGGCCTACGAGCAGTACTTC. This translates into CATSRMGEGWAYEQYF.

This clone was seen once. In DNA, the CDR3 is TGTGCCAGCAGTCCGACTAGCGTCATATGGGGAGATACGCAGTATTTT. Its translation: CASSPTSVIWGDTQYF. This chain links TRBV27 with TRBJ2-3; TRBD2 agrees at 8 bases. The germline V gene encodes CDR1 MNHEY and CDR2 SMNVEV (reference sequence). The CDR3 sequence is 16 residues long. The ends lost 5 bases at V and 5 bases at J; junction bases unmatched: 12.

The genes are TRBV10-2 and TRBJ2-5, with TRBD2 matching 11 bases. CDR1 and CDR2 from the germline V gene are WSHSY and SAAADI. The ends lost 1 base at V and 5 bases at J; junction bases unmatched: 6. The CDR3 is 16 residues long. The CDR3 nucleotides are TGCGCCAGCAGTGAGTTAGGACTAGCGGGTGGGGAGACCCAGTACTTC. Residues: CASSELGLAGGETQYF.

The V call is TRBV15, the J call TRBJ2-1; D might be TRBD2 (6 bases). The CDR3 totals 14 residues. Trimming removed 1 base at V and 5 bases at J, with 9 bases between. CDR1 is LNHNV, CDR2 YYDKDF, per germline (reference sequence). The CDR3 loop reads CATSRGGLNNEQFF. The CDR3 coding sequence is TGTGCCACCAGCAGAGGCGGACTAAACAATGAGCAGTTCTTC.

The rearrangement links TRBV5-1 to TRBJ2-7; maybe TRBD1 (5 bases). V lost 5 bases and J lost 2, with 8 bases in between. From germline, CDR1 is SGHRS and CDR2 YFSETQ. The CDR3 totals 12 residues. This CDR3 is CASRDSTYEQYF. CDR3 nucleotides: TGCGCCAGCAGAGACAGTACCTACGAGCAGTACTTC.

This chain uses TRBV27 with TRBJ1-4; D not resolved. Germline V gene lookup returns CDR1 MNHEY and CDR2 SMNVEV (reference sequence). The V end was cut by 9 bases, the J end by 0 bases, with 8 bases between. The CDR3 has 13 residues. In DNA form, the CDR3 reads TGTGCCAGAATCCATGCAACTAATGAAAAACTGTTTTTT. The encoded protein is CARIHATNEKLFF.

This clone was seen only once. This chain connects TRBV4-2 to TRBJ1-2; maybe TRBD1 (5 bases). V lost 0 bases to trimming and J lost 2 bases, with 7 bases between them. This CDR3 is built from 14 residues. Germline values: CDR1 LGHNA, CDR2 YNFKEQ. The CDR3 region is CASSQEGLNYGYTF. The CDR3, as DNA: TGTGCCAGCAGCCAAGAGGGGCTCAACTATGGCTACACCTTC.

This rearrangement joins TRBV7-2 to TRBJ2-5; 7 bases agree with TRBD1. This CDR3 region has 15 residues. Germline V gene sequence: CDR1 SGHTA, CDR2 FQGNSA. V lost 3 bases to trimming and J lost 4 bases; unmatched junction nucleotides: 8. The CDR3: CASSLTGIVRETQYF. The CDR3 region has the DNA TGTGCCAGCAGCTTGACAGGGATAGTTAGAGAGACCCAGTACTTC.

The chain carries TRBV4-1 and TRBJ2-7, with 11 positions matching TRBD2. The CDR3 loop spans 17 amino acids. Per the germline V gene, CDR1 is MGHRA and CDR2 is YSYEKL. J lost 2 bases, V lost 4 bases, and 10 bases had no gene match. The CDR3 DNA reads as TGCGCCAGCAGCCCGGGGACCGGGACTAGCGGTACCTACGAGCAGTACTTC. It translates to CASSPGTGTSGTYEQYF.

V gene TRBV6-1 combines with J gene TRBJ1-1; 7 nucleotides agree with TRBD1. V lost 0 bases, J lost 0 bases, and 7 bases stayed unmatched. CDR1 and CDR2 from the germline V gene are MNHNS and SASEGT. This CDR3 region has 17 residues. CDR3 nucleotide sequence: TGTGCCAGCAGTGAAGCTCCCCGGGACAGTATGAACACTGAAGCTTTCTTT. It encodes CASSEAPRDSMNTEAFF.

V gene TRBV28 combines with J gene TRBJ2-7; D unresolved. The germline CDR1 and CDR2 sequences are MDHEN and SYDVKM. CDR3 length: 13 residues. V was clipped by 3 bases and J by 6 bases, with 12 bases between them. This chain's CDR3 is CASSFTRMSEQYF. In DNA, the CDR3 is TGTGCCAGCAGTTTCACCCGAATGAGCGAGCAGTACTTC.